A selection of T cell receptor beta chains follows, all from one sample in a study of blood T cells in healthy people across ages. A single record per CDR3 protein comes from TCRdb applying MiXCR to the 5' RACE reads. The sample consists of about 1.7 million distinct CDR3 sequences, 28% of them appearing once. Sequenced input: blood. The receptors come from a woman aged 30 to 39 in good health. Each CDR3 is given with its conserved first and last residue. D genes are given only for firm matches.

cdr3_aa: CSARRGLDEQYF; d_call: -; v_call: TRBV20-1; j_call: TRBJ2-7
cdr3_aa: CASSQGQLITEAFF; d_call: -; v_call: TRBV4-1; j_call: TRBJ1-1
cdr3_aa: CASSHLQGLNTEAFF; d_call: -; v_call: TRBV3-1; j_call: TRBJ1-1
cdr3_aa: CASSARTGGTSGRGNEQFF; d_call: -; v_call: TRBV9; j_call: TRBJ2-1
cdr3_aa: CASRGGADTQYF; d_call: -; v_call: TRBV12-3/TRBV12-4; j_call: TRBJ2-3
cdr3_aa: CASRVGEDGEQFF; d_call: -; v_call: TRBV5-1; j_call: TRBJ2-1
cdr3_aa: CASSIGPMGSGGTDTQYF; d_call: TRBD2; v_call: TRBV5-1; j_call: TRBJ2-3
cdr3_aa: CASHTSGSDNEQFF; d_call: TRBD2; v_call: TRBV7-2; j_call: TRBJ2-1
cdr3_aa: CASSRRGSNEKLFF; d_call: -; v_call: TRBV12-3/TRBV12-4; j_call: TRBJ1-4
cdr3_aa: CSVLTGSTDTQYF; d_call: -; v_call: TRBV29-1; j_call: TRBJ2-3
cdr3_aa: CASSGLGLAGPPDTQYF; d_call: TRBD2; v_call: TRBV7-7; j_call: TRBJ2-3
cdr3_aa: CAISESSRGEQYF; d_call: -; v_call: TRBV10-3; j_call: TRBJ2-7
cdr3_aa: CSAYRRLKNDSGANALTF; d_call: -; v_call: TRBV20-1; j_call: TRBJ2-6
cdr3_aa: CASSLMRGQGTNEKLFF; d_call: -; v_call: TRBV11-2; j_call: TRBJ1-4
cdr3_aa: CASSLSGTNTISYEQYF; d_call: -; v_call: TRBV27; j_call: TRBJ2-7
cdr3_aa: CSVARGDRGRLLYNEQFF; d_call: TRBD1; v_call: TRBV29-1; j_call: TRBJ2-1
cdr3_aa: CASSPEGRTHNSPLHF; d_call: -; v_call: TRBV7-9; j_call: TRBJ1-6
cdr3_aa: CASSLPQGNNEQVF; d_call: -; v_call: TRBV12-3/TRBV12-4; j_call: TRBJ2-1
cdr3_aa: CASSLFGGDGQGQFF; d_call: -; v_call: TRBV12-3/TRBV12-4; j_call: TRBJ2-1
cdr3_aa: CASSGDRGARGYNSPLHF; d_call: TRBD1; v_call: TRBV27; j_call: TRBJ1-6
cdr3_aa: CASSEPSGRAGEQFF; d_call: TRBD2; v_call: TRBV10-1; j_call: TRBJ2-1
cdr3_aa: CSASLLGGSNYGYTF; d_call: -; v_call: TRBV20-1; j_call: TRBJ1-2
cdr3_aa: CASSPRTGDNTGELFF; d_call: TRBD1; v_call: TRBV5-1; j_call: TRBJ2-2
cdr3_aa: CASSHGGALYF; d_call: -; v_call: TRBV3-1; j_call: TRBJ2-7
cdr3_aa: CSVDLAGEGYEQYF; d_call: TRBD2; v_call: TRBV29-1; j_call: TRBJ2-7
cdr3_aa: CASSSSGNHNEQYF; d_call: TRBD2; v_call: TRBV11-1; j_call: TRBJ2-7
cdr3_aa: CASSLGRTADYEQYF; d_call: -; v_call: TRBV7-6; j_call: TRBJ2-7
cdr3_aa: CATSRLTGGANEQYF; d_call: TRBD2; v_call: TRBV15; j_call: TRBJ2-5
cdr3_aa: CAIRGYHYEQYF; d_call: -; v_call: TRBV10-3; j_call: TRBJ2-7
cdr3_aa: CASRSQIGGRSDTQYF; d_call: -; v_call: TRBV11-2; j_call: TRBJ2-3
cdr3_aa: CASSTTGTTLFTGELFF; d_call: TRBD2; v_call: TRBV19; j_call: TRBJ2-2
cdr3_aa: CASSLRYAGVPDTQYF; d_call: TRBD2; v_call: TRBV7-2; j_call: TRBJ2-3
cdr3_aa: CASLPPPGPHGYTF; d_call: -; v_call: TRBV12-2; j_call: TRBJ1-2
cdr3_aa: CASSPPTGPCEQYF; d_call: TRBD1; v_call: TRBV28; j_call: TRBJ2-7
cdr3_aa: CASSSLTGGETQYF; d_call: TRBD1; v_call: TRBV7-2; j_call: TRBJ2-5
cdr3_aa: CASSHLADEQYF; d_call: -; v_call: TRBV7-6; j_call: TRBJ2-7
cdr3_aa: CASNRGTGANVLTF; d_call: -; v_call: TRBV6-2/TRBV6-3; j_call: TRBJ2-6
cdr3_aa: CSVANPGVSQFF; d_call: -; v_call: TRBV29-1; j_call: TRBJ2-1
cdr3_aa: CASTYDPQGYYEQYF; d_call: -; v_call: TRBV6-2/TRBV6-3; j_call: TRBJ2-7
cdr3_aa: CASSQDTGPLGNEQFF; d_call: -; v_call: TRBV4-3; j_call: TRBJ2-1
cdr3_aa: CATSHRDREYNEQFF; d_call: TRBD1; v_call: TRBV15; j_call: TRBJ2-1
cdr3_aa: CASRQNRGREAFF; d_call: TRBD1; v_call: TRBV6-2/TRBV6-3; j_call: TRBJ1-1
cdr3_aa: CASSLRQCNEQFF; d_call: -; v_call: TRBV7-2; j_call: TRBJ2-1
cdr3_aa: CSAGLAATYEQYF; d_call: TRBD2; v_call: TRBV20-1; j_call: TRBJ2-7
cdr3_aa: CASSEKSPGGATEAFF; d_call: -; v_call: TRBV6-9; j_call: TRBJ1-1
cdr3_aa: CSVEVPGSYEQYF; d_call: -; v_call: TRBV29-1; j_call: TRBJ2-7
cdr3_aa: CATSRVGQGNTGELFF; d_call: TRBD1; v_call: TRBV15; j_call: TRBJ2-2
cdr3_aa: CASSQDGGTDTQYF; d_call: -; v_call: TRBV4-3; j_call: TRBJ2-3
cdr3_aa: CASSQGEGRVSYEQYF; d_call: TRBD2; v_call: TRBV14; j_call: TRBJ2-7
cdr3_aa: CASSFSLAGVPHEQYF; d_call: TRBD2; v_call: TRBV7-2; j_call: TRBJ2-7
cdr3_aa: CASSSRAPPLDEQYF; d_call: -; v_call: TRBV12-3/TRBV12-4; j_call: TRBJ2-7
cdr3_aa: CASTTGPGHTSTDTEYF; d_call: -; v_call: TRBV12-3/TRBV12-4; j_call: TRBJ2-3
cdr3_aa: CASSSPTIRNYDYTF; d_call: -; v_call: TRBV9; j_call: TRBJ1-2
cdr3_aa: CASSPWTGNEQFF; d_call: -; v_call: TRBV3-1; j_call: TRBJ2-1
cdr3_aa: CASRETGGSYEQYF; d_call: TRBD1; v_call: TRBV2; j_call: TRBJ2-7
cdr3_aa: CASTRQGSTETFF; d_call: TRBD1; v_call: TRBV3-1; j_call: TRBJ1-1
cdr3_aa: CAIYAGSYTF; d_call: -; v_call: TRBV11-2; j_call: TRBJ1-2
cdr3_aa: CASSLARDGFNNEQFF; d_call: -; v_call: TRBV7-2; j_call: TRBJ2-1
cdr3_aa: CSGALTFQETQYF; d_call: -; v_call: TRBV29-1; j_call: TRBJ2-5